This T cell receptor (beta chain) was captured in a study of T cells in Graves' hyperthyroidism and ophthalmopathy. Study findings and constraints: Most thyroid clonotypes expanded above 0.001 were also detected in blood.

This clonotype was recorded at least ten times. Its cognate antigen is unknown. The CDR3 runs to 13 residues. CDR1 and CDR2 (germline): KGHSH, LQKENI. V was pared by 2 bases and J by 9 bases, with 11 bases between. Regions amplified from RNA transcripts were the TCR beta CDR3 regions. An initial round of RT-PCR targeting the TCR CDR3 relied on the HTBI primer set. TCRdb redid the calling of the multiplex PCR reads with MiXCR, one entry per CDR3 protein. The sample shows around 350,000 distinct CDR3 sequences, roughly 13% of them seen only once. The TCR comes from a woman younger than 35 with Graves' hyperthyroidism. The chain joins TRBV18 to TRBJ2-1, with D tentatively TRBD1 (5 bases). The sequencing sample was made of blood. Here the CDR3 reads CASSPAAGAEQFF. The CDR3 coding sequence is TGTGCCAGCTCACCAGCGGCTGGGGCTGAGCAGTTCTTC.